This TCR beta chain stems from a study of naive and memory T cell subsets. Study-wide results and caveats: Especially in CD8 cells, naive repertoires contained a few larger clonotypes, possibly CD45RA-re-expressing memory cells. A clonotype means one alpha or beta sequence, not an alpha/beta pair.

This clonotype has a handful of counts. The target antigen is unknown. An equimolar mix of two oligonucleotides served as the beta constant-region primer for TRBC1 and TRBC2. The ligated cDNA underwent four PCR rounds using SP2 and nested alpha and beta constant-region primers. TCRdb itself ran the UMI-ligation and nested PCR reads through MiXCR, one entry per CDR3 protein. The sample gives over 110,000 distinct CDR3 sequences, under 25% of which show up once; about 0.6% is in the top ten. V was trimmed by 2 bases and J by 5 bases, leaving 15 bases between them. The CDR3 has 16 amino acids. Germline loops: CDR1 MNHEY, CDR2 SMNVEV (reference sequence).

The sample was naive CD8+ T cells from blood. This rearrangement joins TRBV27 to TRBJ2-2, with a possible D match to TRBD2 (6 bases). The TCR was taken from a human donor in good health. This chain's CDR3 is CASSLMGGIWTGELFF. CDR3 nucleotides: TGTGCCAGCAGTTTAATGGGGGGAATATGGACCGGGGAGCTGTTTTTT.